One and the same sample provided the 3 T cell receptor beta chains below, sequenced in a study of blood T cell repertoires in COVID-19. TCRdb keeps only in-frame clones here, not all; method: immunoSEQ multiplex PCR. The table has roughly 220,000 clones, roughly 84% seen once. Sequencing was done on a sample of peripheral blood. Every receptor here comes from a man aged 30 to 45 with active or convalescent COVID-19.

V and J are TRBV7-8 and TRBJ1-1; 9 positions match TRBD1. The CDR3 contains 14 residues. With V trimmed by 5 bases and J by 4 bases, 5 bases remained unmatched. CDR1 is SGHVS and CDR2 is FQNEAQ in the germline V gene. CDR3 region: CASSVGQGSTEAFF. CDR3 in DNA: TGTGCCAGCAGCGTCGGACAGGGGAGCACTGAAGCTTTCTTT.

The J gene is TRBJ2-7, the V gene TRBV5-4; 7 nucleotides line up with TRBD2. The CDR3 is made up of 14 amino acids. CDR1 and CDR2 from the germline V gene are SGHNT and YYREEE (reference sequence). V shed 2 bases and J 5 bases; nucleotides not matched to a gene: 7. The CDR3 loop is CASSLKTSINEQYF. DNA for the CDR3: TGTGCCAGCAGCTTAAAGACTAGCATCAACGAGCAGTACTTC. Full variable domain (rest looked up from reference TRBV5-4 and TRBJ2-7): ETGVTQSPTHLIKTRGQQVTLRCSSQSGHNTVSWYQQALGQGPQFIFQYYREEENGRGNFPPRFSGLQFPNYSSELNVNALELDDSALYLCASSLKTSINEQYFGPGTRLTVT.

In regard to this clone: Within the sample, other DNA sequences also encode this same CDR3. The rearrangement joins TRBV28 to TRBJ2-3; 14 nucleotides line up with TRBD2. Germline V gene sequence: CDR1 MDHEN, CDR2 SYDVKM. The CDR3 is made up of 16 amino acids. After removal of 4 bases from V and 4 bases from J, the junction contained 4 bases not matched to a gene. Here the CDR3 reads CASSYGLAGGADTQYF. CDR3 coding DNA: TGTGCCAGCAGTTACGGACTAGCGGGAGGAGCAGATACGCAGTATTTT.